This T cell receptor beta chain was profiled in a study of shared clonotypes between healthy human individuals. Sequenced by immunoSEQ multiplex PCR; TCRdb stores in-frame clones only, minus some. Of 500,000 to 700,000 clones listed, 85% to 95% were seen once; the top ten hold approximately 0.11%. The CDR3 totals 14 residues. The germline CDR1 and CDR2 sequences are SGHDT and YYEEEE. Trimming stripped 3 bases from V and 2 bases from J, with 9 bases between. A word on this clone: Its antigen is unknown.

Overall study results and limits: The study sampled only blood, and tissue repertoires likely differ. Generation probabilities were higher for clonotypes shared across all four sorted-subset donors than for unshared ones.

Selected positively for CCR7 and CD45RO-negative, naive CD8 cells excluded terminally differentiated effector memory CD45RA+ cells. Donors, healthy HIV-negative adults, lacked recent acute infections or vaccinations. What was sequenced was naive CD8+ T cells sorted from blood. The clonotype comes from a woman aged 30 to 39 in good health. The rearrangement links TRBV5-6 to TRBJ1-5, with D possibly matching TRBD1 (5 bases). As DNA, the CDR3 is TGTGCCAGCAGCTCCAGGGTGGGCAATCAGCCCCAGCATTTT. The encoded protein is CASSSRVGNQPQHF.